The 25 T cell receptor beta chains below were found in one sample sequenced in a study of blood T cell repertoires in COVID-19 (dated by TCRdb to the early 2020s). The library was produced with the immunoSEQ multiplex PCR assay. Held by TCRdb, this immuneACCESS table contains in-frame sequences only and omits some clones. Under half of the omission traces to an unresolved V gene where checked; the cause of the rest is unknown. The sample table shows 300,000 to 450,000 clones, and approximately 92% are seen once. Approximately 1% of the sample belongs to the ten largest clones. Sample: PBMCs or T cells enriched from blood (not recorded which). The receptors stem from a man between 18 and 35 years old who had recovered from COVID-19.

This clone was seen just once. CDR3 sequence reads: CASSLQGAGSTDTQYF. DNA for the CDR3: TGTGCCAGCAGCCTACAGGGGGCAGGGAGCACAGATACGCAGTATTTT. The chain couples TRBV3-1 (or the pseudogene TRBV3-2) to TRBJ2-3; 9 bases are shared with TRBD1. The germline V gene has CDR1 LGHDT and CDR2 YNNKEL (reference sequence). J was trimmed by 0 bases and V by 4 bases; bases with no gene match: 5. This CDR3 has 16 amino acids.

The chain couples TRBV18 to TRBJ2-2; 9 bases map to TRBD1. The germline V gene has CDR1 KGHSH and CDR2 LQKENI. V shed 3 bases and J 5 bases; nucleotides not matched to a gene: 4. The CDR3 is made up of 15 amino acids. CDR3 loop: CASSPPGQGTGELFF. CDR3 DNA sequence: TGTGCCAGCTCACCGCCGGGACAGGGAACCGGGGAGCTGTTTTTT.

V gene TRBV14 combines with J gene TRBJ1-5; a weak D match, TRBD1 (6 bases). CDR1 SGHDN and CDR2 FVKESK come from the germline V gene. This CDR3 has 17 amino acids. Trimming cost V 4 bases and J 3 bases, with 19 bases left between them. This CDR3 reads CASSPRTGQFVNQPQHF. The CDR3 nucleotides are TGTGCCAGCAGCCCCCGTACAGGACAGTTTGTCAATCAGCCCCAGCATTTT.

CDR3 coding DNA: TGCAGTGCCAAACCTAACTACGAGCAGTACTTC. It translates to CSAKPNYEQYF. The rearrangement links TRBV20-1 to TRBJ2-7; no definite D call. CDR1 is DFQATT, CDR2 SNEGSKA, per germline (reference sequence). Trimming cost V 6 bases and J 3 bases, with 9 bases left between them. The CDR3 loop spans 11 amino acids.

The chain is built from TRBV5-6 and TRBJ1-2; 9 bases agree with TRBD1. Trimming cost V 2 bases and J 4 bases; bases outside gene matches: 9. Germline V gives CDR1 SGHDT, CDR2 YYEEEE. The CDR3 contains 16 residues. CDR3 region: CASSFKQGATSYGYTF. DNA for the CDR3: TGTGCCAGCAGCTTTAAACAGGGGGCTACGAGCTATGGCTACACCTTC.

J is TRBJ2-4 and V is TRBV5-4; D uncertain. This CDR3 contains 16 residues. CDR1 SGHNT and CDR2 YYREEE come from the germline V gene (reference sequence). The ends were cut back, 4 bases at V and 1 base at J, with 15 bases in the middle. CDR3 loop: CASSKTGPTAKNIQYF. DNA for the CDR3: TGTGCCAGCAGCAAGACTGGCCCAACCGCCAAAAACATTCAGTACTTC.

This rearrangement joins TRBV28 to TRBJ1-5; TRBD1 might be the D (5 bases). Per germline, CDR1 MDHEN and CDR2 SYDVKM. V dropped 3 bases and J dropped 3 bases, with 9 bases sitting between them. The CDR3 is made up of 14 amino acids. As DNA, the CDR3 is TGTGCCAGCAGTTTGGGGCAGATCAATCAGCCCCAGCATTTT. Translating it yields CASSLGQINQPQHF.

This chain links TRBV7-9 with TRBJ1-4; D ambiguous. Per germline, CDR1 SEHNR and CDR2 FQNEAQ (reference sequence). V lost 5 bases and J 8 bases, leaving 12 bases between the germline ends. The CDR3 runs to 13 residues. The CDR3 sequence: CASSTSPQEKLFF. As DNA, the CDR3 is TGTGCCAGCAGCACTTCCCCTCAAGAAAAACTGTTTTTT.

Turning to this clone: The same CDR3 is also encoded by other DNA sequences in this sample. V and J are TRBV5-1 and TRBJ2-2, with D maybe TRBD1 (6 bases). Germline assignment: CDR1 SGHRS and CDR2 YFSETQ. V was cut by 4 bases and J by 3 bases, with 10 bases left in between. CDR3 size: 14 residues. In nucleotides, the CDR3 is TGCGCCAGCAGCCCGGACAGTCACACCGGGGAGCTGTTTTTT. Translated, it gives CASSPDSHTGELFF.

The J gene is TRBJ2-7, the V gene TRBV28, with 8 bases lining up with TRBD2. Germline CDR1 reads MDHEN; CDR2 reads SYDVKM. After removal of 3 bases from V and 13 bases from J, the junction contained 17 bases not matched to a gene. The CDR3 extends over 15 amino acids. CDR3: CASSLTSGTRALGYF. CDR3 in DNA: TGTGCCAGCAGTTTGACTTCCGGGACTAGGGCCCTTGGTTACTTC.

The V call is TRBV5-1, the J call TRBJ2-5, with D perhaps matching TRBD2 (6 bases). The CDR3 contains 16 residues. Trimming left V 0 bases short and J 4 bases short, with 16 bases between. Germline CDR1 SGHRS, CDR2 YFSETQ. CDR3 nucleotides: TGCGCCAGCAGCTTGGAGGGCGGGTGGAGGGTAGAGACCCAGTACTTC. It encodes CASSLEGGWRVETQYF.

The rearrangement uses TRBV29-1 and TRBJ1-6; the match to TRBD1 covers 8 bases. This CDR3 contains 12 residues. The junction had 10 bases not matched to a gene; V was cut back by 5 bases and J by 16 bases. Per germline, CDR1 SQVTM and CDR2 ANQGSEA. CDR3 sequence reads: CSVHGPDRVLHF. In nucleotides, the CDR3 is TGCAGCGTTCACGGACCGGACAGGGTTCTCCACTTT. Combining the CDR3 with reference TRBV29-1 and TRBJ1-6 gives the whole variable domain SAVISQKPSRDICQRGTSLTIQCQVDSQVTMMFWYRQQPGQSLTLIATANQGSEATYESGFVIDKFPISRPNLTFSTLTVSNMSPEDSSIYLCSVHGPDRVLHFGNGTRLTVT.

This clone was counted a few times. CDR3 sequence reads: CASSRYSNQPQHF. For the CDR3, the DNA is TGTGCCAGCAGCCGCTATAGCAATCAGCCCCAGCATTTT. The rearrangement joins TRBV12-3 or TRBV12-4 to TRBJ1-5; D unresolved. The V end was cut by 6 bases, the J end by 0 bases, with 6 bases between. The CDR3 has 13 residues.

The rearrangement links TRBV27 to TRBJ2-1, with 7 bases fitting TRBD2. Per the germline V gene, CDR1 is MNHEY and CDR2 is SMNVEV (reference sequence). V lost 3 bases to trimming and J lost 7 bases; unmatched junction nucleotides: 0. This CDR3 has 12 amino acids. CDR3 sequence (DNA): TGTGCCAGCAGTTTCGGGGGGAATGAGCAGTTCTTC. Translating it yields CASSFGGNEQFF.

The CDR3 coding sequence is TGTGCCAGCAGTTTCCGGGACAGGGGTAATTACGAGCAGTACTTC. Residues: CASSFRDRGNYEQYF. V and J are TRBV28 and TRBJ2-7, with 10 bases fitting TRBD1. Germline CDR1 reads MDHEN; CDR2 reads SYDVKM. The length of the CDR3 is 15 residues. Unmatched junction bases numbered 6, after V lost 3 bases and J lost 4 bases.

The chain uses TRBV3-1 (or the pseudogene TRBV3-2) and TRBJ2-1; 7 positions match TRBD1. V shed 7 bases and J 4 bases; nucleotides not matched to a gene: 1. This CDR3 spans 12 amino acids. Per the germline V gene, CDR1 is LGHDT and CDR2 is YNNKEL (reference sequence). CDR3 loop: CASKQGYNEQFF. CDR3 DNA sequence: TGTGCCAGCAAACAGGGGTACAATGAGCAGTTCTTC.

V and J are TRBV11-2 and TRBJ2-6; D gene unclear. The germline V gene has CDR1 SGHAT and CDR2 FQNNGV. V shed 1 base and J shed 0 bases, with 4 bases lying between them. CDR3 size: 15 residues. CDR3 nucleotide sequence: TGTGCCAGCAGCTTAGGGAGCTCTGGGGCCAACGTCCTGACTTTC. Its translation is CASSLGSSGANVLTF. The variable domain in full, completed from reference TRBV11-2 and TRBJ2-6, reads EAGVAQSPRYKIIEKRQSVAFWCNPISGHATLYWYQQILGQGPKLLIQFQNNGVVDDSQLPKDRFSAERLKGVDSTLKIQPAKLEDSAVYLCASSLGSSGANVLTFGAGSRLTVL.

The chain combines TRBV28 with TRBJ1-6; D uncertain. Trimming shortened V by 6 bases and J by 9 bases, and 18 bases separated the two germline ends. Per the germline V gene, CDR1 is MDHEN and CDR2 is SYDVKM. There are 15 residues in the CDR3. CDR3 residues: CASSTPSGVGSPLHF. CDR3 in DNA: TGTGCCAGCAGCACCCCCTCCGGGGTAGGTTCACCCCTCCACTTT.

The CDR3, as DNA: TGTGCCAGCAGCCAGGGACAGGGGATGAAACTGTTTTTT. This gives the protein CASSQGQGMKLFF. V usage is TRBV3-1 (or the pseudogene TRBV3-2) and J usage is TRBJ1-4, with 10 positions matching TRBD1. This CDR3 spans 13 amino acids. With 3 bases clipped from V and 11 bases from J, the junction kept 3 bases outside the gene matches. CDR1 is LGHDT and CDR2 is YNNKEL in the germline V gene (reference sequence).

This chain joins TRBV27 and TRBJ2-7; the D gene is possibly TRBD2 (5 bases). The CDR3 consists of 12 residues. Germline V gives CDR1 MNHEY, CDR2 SMNVEV (reference sequence). The V and J ends lost 2 bases and 6 bases respectively, with 8 bases between them. The CDR3 here is CASSLIGGEQYF. In nucleotides, the CDR3 is TGTGCCAGCAGTTTAATCGGAGGCGAGCAGTACTTC.

The CDR3, as DNA: TGTGCCAGCAGTTCTCCAGGCACAGATACGCAGTATTTT. Translated, it gives CASSSPGTDTQYF. The chain has TRBV28 and TRBJ2-3; unclear D gene. The CDR3 extends over 13 amino acids. Trimming left V 4 bases short and J 1 base short, with 6 bases between. The germline CDR1 and CDR2 sequences are MDHEN and SYDVKM. Full variable domain (rest looked up from reference TRBV28 and TRBJ2-3): DVKVTQSSRYLVKRTGEKVFLECVQDMDHENMFWYRQDPGLGLRLIYFSYDVKMKEKGDIPEGYSVSREKKERFSLILESASTNQTSMYLCASSSPGTDTQYFGPGTRLTVL.

This clone has a single count. This rearrangement joins TRBV28 to TRBJ2-1; 9 bases map to TRBD1. Germline loops: CDR1 MDHEN, CDR2 SYDVKM. Unmatched junction bases numbered 7, after V lost 7 bases and J lost 6 bases. The CDR3 consists of 14 residues. The CDR3 DNA sequence: TGTGCCAGCACCCCCGGACAGGGGACCAATGAGCAGTTCTTC. Amino acids: CASTPGQGTNEQFF.

The genes are TRBV11-3 and TRBJ1-5; unclear D gene. The germline V gene has CDR1 SGHNT and CDR2 YENEEA. This CDR3 has 9 residues. Trimming pared 10 bases from V and 9 bases from J, leaving 7 bases between. The CDR3 protein is CANIMPQHF. The CDR3 DNA reads as TGTGCCAACATTATGCCCCAGCATTTT.

The chain joins TRBV27 to TRBJ2-7, with 9 bases matching TRBD2. This CDR3 region has 15 residues. V trimming: 6 bases; J trimming: 6 bases; junction bases outside the gene matches: 12. CDR1 MNHEY and CDR2 SMNVEV come from the germline V gene (reference sequence). The CDR3: CASRIYPAGGTEQYF. The CDR3 DNA sequence: TGTGCCAGCAGAATATATCCGGCGGGGGGGACCGAGCAGTACTTC.

This clone was detected only once. The chain links TRBV27 to TRBJ2-3; D is possibly TRBD1 (6 bases). The CDR3 extends over 14 amino acids. The V gene's germline CDR1 is MNHEY and CDR2 SMNVEV (reference sequence). Trimming took 7 bases from V and 4 from J, leaving 15 bases between them. The CDR3 loop is CASTSRPGADTQYF. CDR3 DNA: TGTGCCAGCACCTCAAGGCCAGGGGCAGATACGCAGTATTTT.